This T cell receptor (beta chain) originates from a study of identical twins. TCRdb reprocessed the 5' RACE reads via MiXCR and lists one record per CDR3 protein. The sample includes some 590,000 distinct CDR3 sequences, approximately 9.6% of them seen just once. This clonotype was detected ten times or more. The antigen remains unidentified. The study's findings and limits: Models predicted too little out-of-frame TCR alpha sharing in monozygotic twins.

These data were also reused for a study on yellow fever vaccine responses in identical twins.

The sample comprised PBMCs. The TCR comes from a woman aged 18-35 years in good health.

CDR3: CASSYFLGGNEQFF. The CDR3 DNA reads as TGTGCCAGCAGTTACTTCCTAGGAGGCAATGAGCAGTTCTTC. This chain connects TRBV6-5 to TRBJ2-1; D is perhaps TRBD2 (5 bases). Germline lookup yields CDR1 MNHEY and CDR2 SVGAGI. The CDR3 contains 14 residues. Trimming left V 1 base short and J 6 bases short, with 10 bases between.